This T cell receptor (beta chain) stems from a study of cytomegalovirus exposure and HLA in healthy donors. Study summary: Unique TCR beta sequences numbering fewer than 130 million came from approximately 180 million T cells in an earlier analysis.

The study's findings and limits: Follow-up analysis later connected one missense variant in DCLRE1C with trimming of TCR beta V- and J-genes. Only CMV serostatus was available as immune exposure information. Reports credit the classifier with highly specific, highly sensitive diagnosis of cytomegalovirus status.

Primers: 60 Vbeta forward and 13 Jbeta reverse. The method was immunoSEQ multiplex PCR; TCRdb's version includes in-frame clones alone and lacks a portion of them. This table has about 130,000 clones, around 86% appearing once. Germline V CDR1 and CDR2: SEHNR, FQNEAQ (reference sequence). The V end lost 3 bases, the J end lost 8 bases, and 13 bases lay between the germline ends. The CDR3 has 14 residues. About this clone itself: Its matching antigen is unknown.

The chain uses TRBV7-9 and TRBJ1-4, with D possibly matching TRBD1 (5 bases). Sample: PBMCs. The clonotype was recovered from a man younger than 35 in good health and CMV-seronegative. The CDR3 DNA is TGTGCCAGCAGCTTGGGGCAGGGCAAGGAAAAACTGTTTTTT. This codes for CASSLGQGKEKLFF. Variable domain in full (rest from reference TRBV7-9 and TRBJ1-4): DTGVSQNPRHKITKRGQNVTFRCDPISEHNRLYWYRQTLGQGPEFLTYFQNEAQLEKSRLLSDRFSAERPKGSFSTLEIQRTEQGDSAMYLCASSLGQGKEKLFFGSGTQLSVL.